The 8 T cell receptor beta chains below come from one sample, sequenced in a study of regulatory T cells in long-lasting Graves disease. Sequencing libraries for TCR beta were prepared with iRepertoire HTBI primers and Arm-PCR of CDR3 regions. TCRdb independently ran MiXCR on the multiplex PCR reads; one entry per CDR3 protein. This sample has 350,000 to 450,000 distinct CDR3 sequences, with 15% found just once. Time point in this sample: newly diagnosed GD, antithyroid drugs for less than 3 months. Generation of the TCR library employed RNA extracted from PBMCs. These same records also appear under a second study, on T cells in Graves' hyperthyroidism and ophthalmopathy.

The sample here was peripheral blood mononuclear cells (PBMCs), taken at new diagnosis, from a patient treated with antithyroid drugs. The source is a woman aged 30 to 39 with Graves disease.

Written as DNA, the CDR3 is TGCGCCAGCAGTGATCCCCCGGGGGGGAAGGATACGCAGTATTTT. Encoded protein: CASSDPPGGKDTQYF. The V and J genes are TRBV10-1 and TRBJ2-3; 8 bases align to TRBD2. V shed 3 bases and J 6 bases; nucleotides not matched to a gene: 8. This CDR3 comprises 15 residues. Germline values: CDR1 WNHNN, CDR2 SYGVQD (reference sequence).

This clonotype has a count of ten or more. The CDR3 DNA reads TGTGCCAGCAGCTCGGGCTCCGGGGGGCAGTACTTC. Translation gives CASSSGSGGQYF. This rearrangement joins TRBV7-2 to TRBJ2-7, with D perhaps matching TRBD2 (6 bases). Trimming removed 4 bases from V and 9 bases from J, with 13 bases in between. CDR3 length: 12 amino acids. Germline assignment: CDR1 SGHTA and CDR2 FQGNSA.

This clonotype was seen repeatedly, ten times or more. V usage is TRBV6-5 and J usage is TRBJ1-1; D is unclear. V dropped 3 bases and J dropped 0 bases, with 8 bases sitting between them. CDR3 size: 14 residues. CDR1 and CDR2 from the germline V gene are MNHEY and SVGAGI. The CDR3: CASSYASLNTEAFF. CDR3 nucleotides: TGTGCCAGCAGTTATGCCAGCCTGAACACTGAAGCTTTCTTT.

The CDR3 loop is CATSRVRGTSNQPQHF. The CDR3 DNA reads as TGTGCCACCAGCAGAGTGCGGGGTACGAGCAATCAGCCCCAGCATTTT. This rearrangement joins TRBV15 to TRBJ1-5, with unresolved D. CDR3 length equals 16 residues. V was pared by 1 base and J by 1 base, with 11 bases between. Looked up from germline, CDR1 is LNHNV and CDR2 is YYDKDF (reference sequence). The complete variable domain, with remaining parts taken from reference TRBV15 and TRBJ1-5, reads DAMVIQNPRYQVTQFGKPVTLSCSQTLNHNVMYWYQQKSSQAPKLLFHYYDKDFNNEADTPDNFQSRRPNTSFCFLDIRSPGLGDTAMYLCATSRVRGTSNQPQHFGDGTRLSIL.

This clonotype was seen many times. CDR3 in amino acids: CASSLAAFGQFF. DNA for the CDR3: TGTGCCAGCAGTTTGGCGGCATTCGGGCAGTTCTTC. V usage is TRBV12-3 or TRBV12-4 and J usage is TRBJ2-1; no clear D. V shed 3 bases and J shed 12 bases, with 12 bases lying between them. The CDR3 is 12 residues long.

At least ten counts were recorded for this clonotype. The chain is built from TRBV20-1 and TRBJ2-7; no definite D call. Germline CDR1 reads DFQATT; CDR2 reads SNEGSKA (reference sequence). The CDR3 runs to 12 residues. The V gene lost 0 bases and the J gene lost 3 bases, with 6 bases spanning the gap. CDR3 nucleotide sequence: TGCAGTGCTAGAGACCACCACTACGAGCAGTACTTC. Its protein is CSARDHHYEQYF.

This chain joins TRBV20-1 and TRBJ1-3, with D hard to call. The ends were cut back, 5 bases at V and 1 base at J, with 9 bases in the middle. Germline loops: CDR1 DFQATT, CDR2 SNEGSKA (reference sequence). CDR3 size: 13 residues. Here the CDR3 reads CSAESGSGNTIYF. The DNA of the CDR3 is TGCAGTGCTGAGTCAGGATCTGGAAACACCATATATTTT.

This clonotype was found many times. The chain links TRBV12-5 to TRBJ1-1; D is unclear. The CDR3 totals 17 residues. The germline V gene has CDR1 LGHNT and CDR2 FRNRAP. Trimming left V 0 bases short and J 0 bases short, with 14 bases between. CDR3 sequence reads: CASGLVRVSPLNTEAFF. CDR3 nucleotide sequence: TGTGCTAGTGGTTTGGTACGGGTATCTCCCTTGAACACTGAAGCTTTCTTT.